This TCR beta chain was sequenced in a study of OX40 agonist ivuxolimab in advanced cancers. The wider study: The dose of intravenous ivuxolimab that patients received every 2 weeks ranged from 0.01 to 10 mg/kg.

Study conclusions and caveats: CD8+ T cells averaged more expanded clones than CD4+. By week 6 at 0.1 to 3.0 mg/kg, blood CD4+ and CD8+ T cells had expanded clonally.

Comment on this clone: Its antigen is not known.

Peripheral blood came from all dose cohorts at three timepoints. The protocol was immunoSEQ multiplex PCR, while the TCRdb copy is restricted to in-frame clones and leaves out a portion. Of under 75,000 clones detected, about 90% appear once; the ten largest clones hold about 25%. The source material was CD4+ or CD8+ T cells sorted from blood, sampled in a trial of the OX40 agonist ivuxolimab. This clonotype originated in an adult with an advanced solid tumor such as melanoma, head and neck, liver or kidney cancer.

The CDR3 loop is CASSLSPDTQYF. CDR3 sequence (DNA): TGTGCCAGCAGTTTATCCCCCGATACGCAGTATTTT. This chain links TRBV28 with TRBJ2-3; no reliable D call. Germline loops: CDR1 MDHEN, CDR2 SYDVKM. The CDR3 has 12 residues. Trimming took off 1 base at V and 6 bases at J, with 5 bases between the two ends.